Given below is one T cell receptor beta chain in context. The authors' processing: Amplifying reference gene primers gave estimates of nucleated cell counts. This table comes from immunoSEQ multiplex PCR, and its TCRdb copy is limited to in-frame clones, with some not included. V, J and clone size were drawn from that table, and D and trimming were deduced from the DNA. The sample holds about 260,000 clones, roughly 80% seen once. The CDR3 totals 14 residues. Germline lookup yields CDR1 SGHAT and CDR2 FQNNGV. V was pared by 0 bases and J by 7 bases, with 12 bases between. This sample was taken from a study of blood T cell repertoires in COVID-19. The overall study: The United States, Italy and Spain were the sources of the acute and convalescent COVID-19 samples. PBMCs, B-cell-depleted T cells, or T cells were the source of the cDNA or gDNA that made up the material.

J is TRBJ1-2 and V is TRBV11-2; D is perhaps TRBD1 (6 bases). Material: peripheral blood. The receptor was isolated from a man aged 60 to 69 with acute or convalescent COVID-19. CDR3 bases: TGTGCCAGCAGCTTAGAACGGGGGGGCGCTGGCTACACCTTC. Translated: CASSLERGGAGYTF.